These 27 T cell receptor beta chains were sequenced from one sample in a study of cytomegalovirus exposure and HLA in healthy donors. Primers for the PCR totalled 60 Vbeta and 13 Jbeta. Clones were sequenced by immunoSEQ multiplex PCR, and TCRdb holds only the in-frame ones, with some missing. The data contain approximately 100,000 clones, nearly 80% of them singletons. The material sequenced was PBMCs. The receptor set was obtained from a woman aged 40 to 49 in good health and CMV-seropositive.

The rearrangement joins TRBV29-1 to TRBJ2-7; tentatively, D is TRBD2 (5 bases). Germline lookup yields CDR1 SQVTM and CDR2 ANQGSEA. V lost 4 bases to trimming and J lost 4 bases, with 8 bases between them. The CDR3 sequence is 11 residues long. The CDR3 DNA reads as TGCAGCGTTGGATCGGGGTACGAGCAGTACTTC. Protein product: CSVGSGYEQYF.

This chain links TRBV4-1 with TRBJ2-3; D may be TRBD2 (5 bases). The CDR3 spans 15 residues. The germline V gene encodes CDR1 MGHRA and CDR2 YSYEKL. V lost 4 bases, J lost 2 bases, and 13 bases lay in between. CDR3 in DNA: TGCGCCAGCAGCCTAAGGACTTATACCACAGATACGCAGTATTTT. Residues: CASSLRTYTTDTQYF.

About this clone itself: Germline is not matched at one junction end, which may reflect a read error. CDR3 bases: TGTGCTAGCAGCTTAGCTCCTAGCGGGACGGGCGGGGAGCTGTTTTTT. This gives the protein CASSLAPSGTGGELFF. The chain joins TRBV7-7 to TRBJ2-2, with 9 bases that match TRBD2. The CDR3 sequence is 16 residues long. Per the germline V gene, CDR1 is SSHAT and CDR2 is FNYEAQ (reference sequence).

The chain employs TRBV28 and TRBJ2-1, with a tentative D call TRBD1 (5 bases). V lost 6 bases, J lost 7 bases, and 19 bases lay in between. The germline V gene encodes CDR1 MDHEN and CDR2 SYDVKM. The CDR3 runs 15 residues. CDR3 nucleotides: TGTGCCAGCAGACCATTTTTTGGTAAGGGGAATGAGCAGTTCTTC. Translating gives CASRPFFGKGNEQFF.

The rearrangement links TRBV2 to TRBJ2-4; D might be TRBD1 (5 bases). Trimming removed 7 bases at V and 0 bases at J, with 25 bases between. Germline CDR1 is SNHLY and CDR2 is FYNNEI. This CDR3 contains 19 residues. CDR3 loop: CASTPRVGGRQLAKNIQYF. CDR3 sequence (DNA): TGTGCCAGCACTCCCAGGGTGGGTGGCAGACAACTAGCCAAAAACATTCAGTACTTC.

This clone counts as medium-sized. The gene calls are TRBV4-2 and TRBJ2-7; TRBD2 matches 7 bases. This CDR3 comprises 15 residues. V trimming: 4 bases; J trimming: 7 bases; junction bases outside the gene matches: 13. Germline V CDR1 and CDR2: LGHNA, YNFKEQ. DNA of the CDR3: TGTGCCAGCAGCCCAAGGGCGGGAGATGTTGGGGAGCAGTACTTC. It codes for CASSPRAGDVGEQYF.

The CDR3 region is CASSMSGSNQPQHF. In DNA form, the CDR3 reads TGTGCCAGTAGTATGTCAGGTAGCAATCAGCCCCAGCATTTT. This chain uses TRBV19 with TRBJ1-5; D remains unclear. The ends were cut back, 3 bases at V and 0 bases at J, with 6 bases in the middle. The CDR3 consists of 14 residues. Germline values: CDR1 LNHDA, CDR2 SQIVND (reference sequence).

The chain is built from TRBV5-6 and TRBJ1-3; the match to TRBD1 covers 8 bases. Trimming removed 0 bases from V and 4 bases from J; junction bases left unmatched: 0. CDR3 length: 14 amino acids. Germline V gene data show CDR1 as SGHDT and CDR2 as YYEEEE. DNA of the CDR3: TGTGCCAGCAGCTTGGGACAGGGGGGAAACACCATATATTTT. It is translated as CASSLGQGGNTIYF.

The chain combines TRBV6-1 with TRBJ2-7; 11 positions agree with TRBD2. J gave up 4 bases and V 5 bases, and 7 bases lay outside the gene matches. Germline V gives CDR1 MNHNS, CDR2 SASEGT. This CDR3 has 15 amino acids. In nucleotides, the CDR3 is TGTGCCAGCAGTCCTACTAGCGGGAGTAGGTACGAGCAGTACTTC. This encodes CASSPTSGSRYEQYF.

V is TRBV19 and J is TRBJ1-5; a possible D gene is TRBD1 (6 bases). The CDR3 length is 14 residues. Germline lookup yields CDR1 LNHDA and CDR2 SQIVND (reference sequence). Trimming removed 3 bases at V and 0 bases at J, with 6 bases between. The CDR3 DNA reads TGTGCCAGTAGTATGACAGGTAGCAATCAGCCCCAGCATTTT. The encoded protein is CASSMTGSNQPQHF.

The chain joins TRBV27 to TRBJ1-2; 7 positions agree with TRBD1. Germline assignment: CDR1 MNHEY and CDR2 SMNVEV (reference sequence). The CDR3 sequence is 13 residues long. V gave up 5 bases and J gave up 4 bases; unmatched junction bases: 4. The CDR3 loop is CASSLRQGYGYTF. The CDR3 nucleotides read TGTGCCAGCAGTCTGAGACAGGGCTATGGCTACACCTTC.

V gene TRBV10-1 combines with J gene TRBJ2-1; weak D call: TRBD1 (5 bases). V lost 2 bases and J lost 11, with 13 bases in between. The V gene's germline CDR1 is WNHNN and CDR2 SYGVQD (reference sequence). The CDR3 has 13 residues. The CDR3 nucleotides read TGCGCCAGCAGTGAGGAACGCAGGGCGAAGCAGTTCTTC. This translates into CASSEERRAKQFF.

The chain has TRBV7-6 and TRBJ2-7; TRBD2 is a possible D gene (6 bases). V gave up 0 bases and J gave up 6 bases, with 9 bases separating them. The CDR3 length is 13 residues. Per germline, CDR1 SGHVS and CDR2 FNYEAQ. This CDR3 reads CASSLASGGEQYF. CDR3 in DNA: TGTGCCAGCAGCTTAGCGTCCGGGGGCGAGCAGTACTTC.

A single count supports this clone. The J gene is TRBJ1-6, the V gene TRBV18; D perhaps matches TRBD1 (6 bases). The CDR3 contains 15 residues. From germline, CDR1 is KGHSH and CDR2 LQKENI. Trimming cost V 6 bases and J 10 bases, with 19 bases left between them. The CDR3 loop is CASSLRGQGDSPLHF. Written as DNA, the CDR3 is TGTGCCAGCTCTCTCAGGGGACAAGGGGACTCACCCCTCCACTTT. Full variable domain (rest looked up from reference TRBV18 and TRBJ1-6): NAGVMQNPRHLVRRRGQEARLRCSPMKGHSHVYWYRQLPEEGLKFMVYLQKENIIDESGMPKERFSAEFPKEGPSILRIQQVVRGDSAAYFCASSLRGQGDSPLHFGNGTRLTVT.

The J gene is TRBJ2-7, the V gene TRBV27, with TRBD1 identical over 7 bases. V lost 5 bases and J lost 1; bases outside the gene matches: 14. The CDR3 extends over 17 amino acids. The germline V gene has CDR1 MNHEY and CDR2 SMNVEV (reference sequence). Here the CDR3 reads CASSPRTGFPLSYEQYF. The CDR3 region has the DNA TGTGCCAGCAGTCCCCGGACAGGCTTCCCCCTATCCTACGAGCAGTACTTC.

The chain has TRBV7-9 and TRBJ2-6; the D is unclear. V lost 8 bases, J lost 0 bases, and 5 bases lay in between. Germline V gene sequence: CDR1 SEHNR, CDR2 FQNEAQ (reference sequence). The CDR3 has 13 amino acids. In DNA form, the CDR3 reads TGTGCCAGCGCTAGCTCTGGGGCCAACGTCCTGACTTTC. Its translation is CASASSGANVLTF.

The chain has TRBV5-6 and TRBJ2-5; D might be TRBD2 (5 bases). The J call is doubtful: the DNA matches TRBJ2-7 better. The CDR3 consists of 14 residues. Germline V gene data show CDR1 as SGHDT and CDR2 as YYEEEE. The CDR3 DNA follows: TGTGCCAGCAACCTGCGGGTTCTCTCCTACGAGCAGTACTTC. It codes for CASNLRVLSYEQYF.

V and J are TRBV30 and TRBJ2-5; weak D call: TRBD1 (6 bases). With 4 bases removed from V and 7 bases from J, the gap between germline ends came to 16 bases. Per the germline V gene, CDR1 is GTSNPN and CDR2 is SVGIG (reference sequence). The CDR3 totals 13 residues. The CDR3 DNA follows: TGTGCCTGGATTTCACAGGGCAGTCGGACCCAGTACTTC. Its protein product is CAWISQGSRTQYF.

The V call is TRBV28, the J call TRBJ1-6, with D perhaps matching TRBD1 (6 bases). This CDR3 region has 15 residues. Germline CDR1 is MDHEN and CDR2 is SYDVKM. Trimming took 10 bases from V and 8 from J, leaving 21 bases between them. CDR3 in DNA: TGTGCCACCTCTAGCCCGGGACAATATCATTCACCCCTCCACTTT. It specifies CATSSPGQYHSPLHF.

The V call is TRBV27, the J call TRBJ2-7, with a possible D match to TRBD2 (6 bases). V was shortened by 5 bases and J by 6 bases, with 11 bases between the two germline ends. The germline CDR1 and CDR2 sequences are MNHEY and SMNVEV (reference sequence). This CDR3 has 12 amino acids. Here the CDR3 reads CASSPYGGEQYF. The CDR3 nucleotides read TGTGCCAGCAGTCCCTACGGGGGCGAGCAGTACTTC.

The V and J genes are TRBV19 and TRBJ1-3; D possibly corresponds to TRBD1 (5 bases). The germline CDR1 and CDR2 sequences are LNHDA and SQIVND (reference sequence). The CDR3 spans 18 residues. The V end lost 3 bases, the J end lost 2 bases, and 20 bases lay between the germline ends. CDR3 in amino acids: CASSIGGATFDTGNTIYF. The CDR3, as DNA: TGTGCCAGTAGTATTGGCGGGGCCACGTTTGATACTGGAAACACCATATATTTT.

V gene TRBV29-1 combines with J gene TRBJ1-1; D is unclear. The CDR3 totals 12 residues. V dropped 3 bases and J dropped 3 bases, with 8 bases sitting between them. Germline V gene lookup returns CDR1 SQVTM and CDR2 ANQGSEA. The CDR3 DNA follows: TGCAGCGTTGAGAGGGCGTACACTGAAGCTTTCTTT. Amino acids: CSVERAYTEAFF.

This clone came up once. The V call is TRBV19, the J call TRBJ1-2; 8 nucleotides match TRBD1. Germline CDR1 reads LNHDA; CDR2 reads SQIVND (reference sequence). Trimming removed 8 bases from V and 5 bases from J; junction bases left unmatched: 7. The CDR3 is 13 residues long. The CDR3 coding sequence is TGTGCCAGTGTGGACAGGGTAGGGTATGGCTACACCTTC. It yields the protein CASVDRVGYGYTF.

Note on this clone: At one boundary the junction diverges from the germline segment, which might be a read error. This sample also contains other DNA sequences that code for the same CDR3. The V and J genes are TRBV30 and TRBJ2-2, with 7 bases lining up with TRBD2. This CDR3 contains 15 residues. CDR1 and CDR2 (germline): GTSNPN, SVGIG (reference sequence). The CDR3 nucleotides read TGTGCCTGGAGGGGGGGGGACTTCAACACTGGGGAGCTGTTTTTT. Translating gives CAWRGGDFNTGELFF.

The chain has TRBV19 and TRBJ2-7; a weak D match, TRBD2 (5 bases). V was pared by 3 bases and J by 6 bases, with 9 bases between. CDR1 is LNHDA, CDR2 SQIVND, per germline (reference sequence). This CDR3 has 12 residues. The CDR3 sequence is CASSIGGSEQYF. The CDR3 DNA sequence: TGTGCCAGTAGTATTGGAGGTAGCGAGCAGTACTTC.

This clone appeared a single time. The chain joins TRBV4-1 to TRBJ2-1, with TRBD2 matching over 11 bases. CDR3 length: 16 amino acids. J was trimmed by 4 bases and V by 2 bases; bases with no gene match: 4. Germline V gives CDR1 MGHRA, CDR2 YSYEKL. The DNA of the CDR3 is TGCGCCAGCAGCCAACCGAGGACTAGCGGGTACAATGAGCAGTTCTTC. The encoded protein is CASSQPRTSGYNEQFF.

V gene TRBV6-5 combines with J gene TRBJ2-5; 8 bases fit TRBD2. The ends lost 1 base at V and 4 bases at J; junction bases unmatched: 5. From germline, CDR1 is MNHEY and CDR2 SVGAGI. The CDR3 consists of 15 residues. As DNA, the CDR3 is TGTGCCAGCAGTTACTTAGGACTAGCTCCAGAGACCCAGTACTTC. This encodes CASSYLGLAPETQYF.